The 5 T cell receptor beta chains given below trace back to one sample, sequenced in a study of OX40 agonist ivuxolimab in advanced cancers. Profiled with immunoSEQ multiplex PCR; TCRdb holds only in-frame clones, not every one. The sample shows tens of thousands of clones, around 87% of them seen only once. The source was CD4+ or CD8+ T cells sorted from blood, collected in a trial of the OX40 agonist ivuxolimab. These receptors originate from an adult with an advanced solid tumor such as melanoma, head and neck, liver or kidney cancer.

This rearrangement joins TRBV27 to TRBJ1-1; the match to TRBD1 covers 9 bases. The V gene end was trimmed by 3 bases and the J gene end by 4 bases; junction bases not matched to a gene: 0. The CDR3 covers 13 residues. CDR1 MNHEY and CDR2 SMNVEV come from the germline V gene (reference sequence). The CDR3 here is CASSLTGGTEAFF. The CDR3 nucleotides are TGTGCCAGCAGTTTGACAGGGGGCACTGAAGCTTTCTTT.

DNA for the CDR3: TGTGCCAGCAGTCCGAGGGCGGGTCCCGGGGAGCTGTTTTTT. Amino acids: CASSPRAGPGELFF. The chain links TRBV7-6 to TRBJ2-2; maybe TRBD2 (5 bases). Per germline, CDR1 SGHVS and CDR2 FNYEAQ. V dropped 6 bases and J dropped 6 bases, with 14 bases sitting between them. This CDR3 has 14 residues.

This clone was picked up a small number of times. J is TRBJ2-5 and V is TRBV11-1; perhaps D is TRBD1 or TRBD2 (5 bases each). The CDR3 covers 13 residues. V gave up 3 bases and J gave up 9 bases, with 14 bases separating them. CDR1 and CDR2 from the germline V gene are SGHAT and FQDESV (reference sequence). CDR3 region: CASSLGDPRAQYF. In DNA, the CDR3 is TGTGCCAGCAGCTTGGGGGACCCCCGGGCCCAGTACTTC. Full variable domain (missing parts from reference TRBV11-1 and TRBJ2-5): EAEVAQSPRYKITEKSQAVAFWCDPISGHATLYWYRQILGQGPELLVQFQDESVVDDSQLPKDRFSAERLKGVDSTLKIQPAELGDSAMYLCASSLGDPRAQYFGPGTRLLVL.

J is TRBJ2-5 and V is TRBV7-9; D ambiguous. Germline lookup yields CDR1 SEHNR and CDR2 FQNEAQ (reference sequence). V was clipped by 4 bases and J by 4 bases, with 10 bases between them. CDR3 size: 13 residues. Here the CDR3 reads CASSSTDGETQYF. The CDR3 nucleotides are TGTGCCAGCAGCTCGACTGATGGAGAGACCCAGTACTTC.

The V gene is TRBV28, the J gene TRBJ2-4; perhaps TRBD2 as D (6 bases). V was pared by 7 bases and J by 7 bases, with 17 bases between. The CDR3 totals 14 residues. Germline CDR1 and CDR2: MDHEN and SYDVKM. In DNA, the CDR3 is TGTGCCAGCACCACATCAAGGAGCGGGAACATTCAGTACTTC. It translates to CASTTSRSGNIQYF.